The 8 T cell receptor beta chains below were found in one sample sequenced in a study of control samples from healthy donors and cancer patients. Clones were read by immunoSEQ multiplex PCR, and TCRdb kept only the in-frame ones, dropping some. The table includes 95,000 to 130,000 clones, 80% to 90% detected once. Sequences were obtained from PBMCs. The source is a woman in her 50s with colorectal cancer.

The chain is built from TRBV19 and TRBJ2-7, with a possible D match to TRBD2 (5 bases). Trimming pared 5 bases from V and 3 bases from J, leaving 11 bases between. The CDR3 has 13 amino acids. Germline CDR1 LNHDA, CDR2 SQIVND (reference sequence). For the CDR3, the DNA is TGTGCCAGTAGTTCACCCGGGAACTACGAGCAGTACTTC. This gives the protein CASSSPGNYEQYF.

The V and J genes are TRBV6-5 and TRBJ1-2; a possible D gene is TRBD1 (6 bases). Germline loops: CDR1 MNHEY, CDR2 SVGAGI. CDR3 length equals 15 residues. V was shortened by 6 bases and J by 4 bases, with 18 bases between the two germline ends. CDR3 bases: TGTGCCAGCAGGAGTGGGGGCACAGGCACCTATGGCTACACCTTC. Residues: CASRSGGTGTYGYTF.

CDR3 sequence reads: CASSLIQGNQPQHF. The CDR3 DNA reads as TGTGCCAGCAGCCTAATACAGGGCAATCAGCCCCAGCATTTT. V and J are TRBV7-8 and TRBJ1-5, with D perhaps matching TRBD1 (5 bases). The CDR3 totals 14 residues. V was shortened by 5 bases and J by 2 bases, with 10 bases between the two germline ends. The germline CDR1 and CDR2 sequences are SGHVS and FQNEAQ.

The chain joins TRBV2 to TRBJ1-1; 7 nucleotides line up with TRBD1. Trimming at V came to 10 bases and at J to 0 bases, leaving 5 bases not matched to a gene. In germline, CDR1 is SNHLY, CDR2 FYNNEI. This CDR3 is built from 13 residues. This CDR3 is CATSTGMNTEAFF. CDR3 DNA sequence: TGTGCCACTTCGACAGGGATGAACACTGAAGCTTTCTTT.

The CDR3 nucleotides read TGTGCCAGCAGTCAGGAAGGACTAGCGGCAGATACGCAGTATTTT. This encodes CASSQEGLAADTQYF. The gene calls are TRBV7-3 and TRBJ2-3; 10 positions agree with TRBD2. The CDR3 loop spans 15 amino acids. The germline CDR1 and CDR2 sequences are SGHTA and FQGTGA. With V trimmed by 6 bases and J by 4 bases, 7 bases remained unmatched.

The rearrangement joins TRBV6-6 to TRBJ2-7, with 7 positions matching TRBD2. With V trimmed by 6 bases and J by 0 bases, 5 bases remained unmatched. Germline V lookup: CDR1 MNHNY, CDR2 SVGAGI (reference sequence). This CDR3 region has 14 residues. CDR3 in amino acids: CASRSGGSSYEQYF. CDR3 nucleotides: TGTGCCAGCAGGTCGGGAGGAAGCTCCTACGAGCAGTACTTC.

J is TRBJ2-3 and V is TRBV6-5; D is uncertain. This CDR3 contains 14 residues. CDR1 is MNHEY and CDR2 is SVGAGI in the germline V gene. V lost 4 bases and J lost 0, with 8 bases in between. The CDR3 nucleotides are TGTGCCAGCAGTTCAGAGGCCAGCACAGATACGCAGTATTTT. It is translated as CASSSEASTDTQYF.

The count of this clone is one. The V call is TRBV29-1, the J call TRBJ2-5; no clear D gene. CDR3 length equals 14 residues. V was cut by 0 bases and J by 4 bases, with 12 bases left in between. The V gene's germline CDR1 is SQVTM and CDR2 ANQGSEA. For the CDR3, the DNA is TGCAGCGTTGAAGATCCCCAGGATCCAGAGACCCAGTACTTC. Encoded protein: CSVEDPQDPETQYF.